The 7 T cell receptor beta chains in this list originate from one sample, sequenced in a study of OX40 agonist ivuxolimab in advanced cancers. The method behind the library was the immunoSEQ multiplex PCR assay. TCRdb carries this immuneACCESS record with in-frame sequences only. Its versions omit some clonotypes, under half of them owing to an unresolved V gene in the studies checked, with the rest unexplained. Here the sample has roughly 20,000 clones; roughly 74% occur a single time. The ten largest make up 20% to 30% of the sample. This sample comprised CD4+ or CD8+ T cells sorted from blood, obtained in a trial of the OX40 agonist ivuxolimab. All receptors derive from an adult with an advanced solid tumor such as melanoma, head and neck, liver or kidney cancer.

This clone was counted between two and nine times. This chain connects TRBV5-6 to TRBJ2-2, with 8 bases matching TRBD2. The CDR3 loop spans 17 amino acids. Trimming cost V 1 base and J 5 bases; bases outside gene matches: 10. Germline loops: CDR1 SGHDT, CDR2 YYEEEE. This chain's CDR3 is CASSLTPSGSGTGELFF. The CDR3 coding sequence is TGTGCCAGCAGCTTGACCCCAAGCGGGAGTGGAACCGGGGAGCTGTTTTTT.

The chain is built from TRBV9 and TRBJ2-3, with D perhaps matching TRBD1 or TRBD2 (5 bases each). V dropped 5 bases and J dropped 0 bases, with 7 bases sitting between them. The germline V gene has CDR1 SGDLS and CDR2 YYNGEE. The CDR3 is 13 amino acids. CDR3 sequence (DNA): TGTGCCAGCAGTGGGGGAAGCACAGATACGCAGTATTTT. Protein sequence: CASSGGSTDTQYF.

This clone has a handful of counts. The rearrangement joins TRBV27 to TRBJ1-5; 10 nucleotides match TRBD1. V lost 5 bases to trimming and J lost 4 bases; unmatched junction nucleotides: 5. This CDR3 is built from 15 residues. Germline assignment: CDR1 MNHEY and CDR2 SMNVEV (reference sequence). The CDR3 loop reads CASSEDRGGNQPQHF. Written as DNA, the CDR3 is TGTGCCAGCAGTGAGGACAGGGGGGGAAATCAGCCCCAGCATTTT.

Concerning this clone itself: One junction end disagrees with the germline gene, perhaps due to a read error. The V gene is TRBV7-8, the J gene TRBJ2-1; no reliable D call. Germline V CDR1 and CDR2: SGHVS, FQNEAQ. The CDR3 is 9 amino acids. CDR3 sequence: CASSLEGLF. CDR3 coding DNA: TGTGCCAGCAGCTTAGAGGGCCTCTTC.

This clone was observed a few times. The CDR3 DNA is TGTGCCAGCAGTTACCTAAATACGCAGTATTTT. It encodes CASSYLNTQYF. The chain couples TRBV6-5 to TRBJ2-3; D not resolved. CDR3 length: 11 amino acids. V shed 2 bases and J shed 7 bases, with 4 bases lying between them. The germline V gene has CDR1 MNHEY and CDR2 SVGAGI.

The chain is built from TRBV28 and TRBJ2-4; unclear D gene. The V end lost 2 bases, the J end lost 11 bases, and 10 bases lay between the germline ends. Germline V CDR1 and CDR2: MDHEN, SYDVKM. The CDR3 has 12 amino acids. The CDR3 here is CASSLTDSVQYF. The DNA of the CDR3 is TGTGCCAGCAGTTTAACGGATTCCGTTCAGTACTTC. The full variable domain, in which reference TRBV28 and TRBJ2-4 provide the parts outside the CDR3, is DVKVTQSSRYLVKRTGEKVFLECVQDMDHENMFWYRQDPGLGLRLIYFSYDVKMKEKGDIPEGYSVSREKKERFSLILESASTNQTSMYLCASSLTDSVQYFGAGTRLSVL.

This clone was recorded only once. The V call is TRBV27, the J call TRBJ2-7; D ambiguous. CDR3 length: 13 residues. V dropped 6 bases and J dropped 3 bases, with 12 bases sitting between them. Germline lookup yields CDR1 MNHEY and CDR2 SMNVEV (reference sequence). CDR3 in DNA: TGTGCCAGCAGGCATCCCACGAGCTACGAGCAGTACTTC. Protein product: CASRHPTSYEQYF.